This TCR beta chain was recovered during a study of shared clonotypes between healthy human individuals. With V trimmed by 4 bases and J by 1 base, 7 bases remained unmatched. The CDR3 is 16 amino acids. CDR1 and CDR2 from the germline V gene are SGDLS and YYNGEE. CD8 cells regarded as naive lacked CD45RO, were positively chosen for CCR7, and omitted terminally differentiated effector memory CD45RA+ cells. Study-wide results and limits: Rarefaction gave evidence that sorted-subset sequencing remained incomplete despite large depth. Generation probabilities were higher for clonotypes shared across all four sorted-subset donors than for unshared ones.

The assay ran at deep level. Sequencing used immunoSEQ multiplex PCR; TCRdb keeps in-frame clones, though not all of them. The sample has some 800,000 clones; more than 85% are singletons. Of note for this clone: Its antigen is still unknown.

The chain combines TRBV9 with TRBJ2-3; TRBD1 matches 9 bases. The receptor's source is a man aged 25 to 40 in good health. The sequenced sample consisted of naive CD8+ T cells sorted from blood. CDR3 bases: TGTGCCAGCAGCCTCCGGACAGGGGCCCGCACAGATACGCAGTATTTT. Translating it yields CASSLRTGARTDTQYF.